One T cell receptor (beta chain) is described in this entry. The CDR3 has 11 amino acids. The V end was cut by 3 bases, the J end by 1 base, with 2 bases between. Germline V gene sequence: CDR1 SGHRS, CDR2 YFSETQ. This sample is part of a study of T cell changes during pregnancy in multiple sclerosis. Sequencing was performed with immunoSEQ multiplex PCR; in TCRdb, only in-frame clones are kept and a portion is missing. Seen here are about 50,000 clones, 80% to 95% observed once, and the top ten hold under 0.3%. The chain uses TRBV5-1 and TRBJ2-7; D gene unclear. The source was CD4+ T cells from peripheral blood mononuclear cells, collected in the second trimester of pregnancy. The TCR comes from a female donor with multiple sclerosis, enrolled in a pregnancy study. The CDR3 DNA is TGCGCCAGCAGCTCGTCCTACGAGCAGTACTTC. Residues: CASSSSYEQYF.